This entry concerns a single T cell receptor beta chain. Its antigen target is currently unknown. Base-call qualities are not available, and no considerably larger clone is one nucleotide away. This specimen's time point label, per the study, means: baseline before first vaccination. Samples from vaccinated people were obtained from the UK trials COV001 and COV002, which included a single-blind randomized controlled phase 2/3 trial of AZD1222 (ChAdOx1 nCoV-19) in healthy adults. For TCRbeta chain sequencing, PBMC samples were collected from trial participants at day 0 and at day 28 after the second dose. This record belongs to a study of T cell responses to AZD1222 COVID-19 vaccine (dated by TCRdb to 2020 to 2023). For the wider study: AZD1222 recipients with second doses at about 4 weeks or about 12 weeks were pooled, because spike-specific TCR depth and breadth did not differ between schedules. TCR sequencing covered 233 trial participants: 207 given two doses of AZD1222 and 26 given two doses of MenACWY control vaccine. Trial participants were enrolled by age into 18-55, 56-69 and 70-plus year subgroups, with 148, 28 and 57 TCR-sequenced participants respectively.

V is pared back by 2 bases and J by 6 bases, with 8 bases lying between the germline termini. CDR1 is given as MNHEY and CDR2 as SMNVEV, both from the germline V gene (reference sequence). The CDR3 spans 13 residues, from the cysteine through the phenylalanine. CDR3 DNA is the only sequence kept; it has 39 bases, read in frame from the first base. The CDR3 regions of human TCRbeta chains were analyzed by immunosequencing. In the original analysis: TCRs in the repertoires were matched against a reference library of SARS-CoV-2-specific TCRs that had been generated with the MIRA antigen-specificity platform. Breadth was defined as the fraction of unique TCRs that were SARS-CoV-2-associated. Depth was defined as the fraction of total T cells that were SARS-CoV-2-associated. Using the MIRA data, each spike-specific TCR was mapped to the spike region that the TCR reacts to and placed in a CD4 or CD8 class. Log10-transformed breadth and depth values were compared by one-way ANOVA with Sidak's multiple comparisons tests. The clones in this table, taken by TCRdb from immuneACCESS, are in-frame only. Not every clone is retained; where verified, under half of the shortfall comes from an unresolved V gene, and the cause of the rest is unknown. V and J calls and clone size follow that table, whereas D and trimming were derived from the DNA. The sample table contains 120,000 to 150,000 clones; only one count was recorded for 80% to 90% of them. Around 3% of the sample belongs to the ten largest clones.

What the authors observed across the whole study: A significant rise in spike-specific TCR breadth and depth was observed after two AZD1222 doses relative to day 0 and relative to MenACWY recipients. Reportedly, almost half of the unique spike-specific TCRs recognized epitopes lying outside the regions that are mutated in the B.1.351 and B.1.1.7 variants. Most participants were white British and females outnumbered males, and the authors suggested that clonal diversity may have been underestimated. Conclusions about previously exposed vaccinees are limited because only six or seven AZD1222 recipients were SARS-CoV-2 seropositive at baseline. The 56-69-year group was small, and its depth increase did not reach significance, likely because of low power. Vaccine-associated CD4 TCRs spanned the whole spike protein, with dominant responses in regions 160-218 and 743-854. No day 14 peak-response samples were available, so repertoires were characterized only after the peak T cell response.

Here the chain combines TRBV27 and TRBJ1-5; the best D guess is TRBD1, with 6 bases matching. The sequence was obtained from an adult in good health. Sample: peripheral blood, taken on day 0 of AZD1222 vaccination. The CDR3: CASSLKGVQPQHF. The nucleotides read TGTGCCAGCAGTTTAAAGGGGGTTCAGCCCCAGCATTTT.